This T cell receptor (beta chain) was recovered during a study of T cell changes during pregnancy in multiple sclerosis. Here immunoSEQ multiplex PCR was the method, and the copy in TCRdb shows in-frame clones only, minus some. The sample lists some 85,000 clones; more than 90% were seen once. This CDR3 comprises 15 residues. Trimming took 4 bases from V and 8 from J, leaving 17 bases between them. Germline CDR1 and CDR2: SGHTA and FQGNSA. This rearrangement joins TRBV7-2 to TRBJ1-4; D remains ambiguous. This clonotype was obtained from a female donor with multiple sclerosis, enrolled in a pregnancy study. Sequences were derived from peripheral blood, sampled in the second trimester of pregnancy. CDR3 protein: CASSSYGVREEKLFF. The CDR3 nucleotides are TGTGCCAGCAGCTCCTACGGGGTTCGGGAGGAAAAACTGTTTTTT.